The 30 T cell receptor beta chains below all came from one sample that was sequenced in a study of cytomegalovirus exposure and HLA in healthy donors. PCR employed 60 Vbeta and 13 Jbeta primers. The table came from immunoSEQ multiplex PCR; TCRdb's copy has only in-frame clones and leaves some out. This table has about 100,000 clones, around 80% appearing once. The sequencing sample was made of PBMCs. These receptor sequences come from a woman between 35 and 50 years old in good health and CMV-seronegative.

In DNA form, the CDR3 reads TGTGCCAGCAGCCAAGATTCAGGAGGGGACACTGAAGCTTTCTTT. This codes for CASSQDSGGDTEAFF. V gene TRBV4-2 combines with J gene TRBJ1-1, with D possibly matching TRBD1 (5 bases). The germline V gene has CDR1 LGHNA and CDR2 YNFKEQ. This CDR3 spans 15 amino acids. V lost 0 bases to trimming and J lost 3 bases, with 11 bases between them.

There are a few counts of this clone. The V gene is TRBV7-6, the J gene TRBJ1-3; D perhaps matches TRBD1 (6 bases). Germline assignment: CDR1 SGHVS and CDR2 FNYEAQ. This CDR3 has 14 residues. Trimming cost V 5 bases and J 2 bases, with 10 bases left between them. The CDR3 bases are TGTGCCAGCAGCCCCGGACAGCCTGGAAACACCATATATTTT. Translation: CASSPGQPGNTIYF.

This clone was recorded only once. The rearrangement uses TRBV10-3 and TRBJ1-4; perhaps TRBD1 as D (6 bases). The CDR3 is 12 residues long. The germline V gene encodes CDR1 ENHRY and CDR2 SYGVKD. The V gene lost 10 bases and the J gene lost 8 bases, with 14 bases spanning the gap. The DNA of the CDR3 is TGTGCCAGCTCAAACGGACAGGAAAAACTGTTTTTT. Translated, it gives CASSNGQEKLFF.

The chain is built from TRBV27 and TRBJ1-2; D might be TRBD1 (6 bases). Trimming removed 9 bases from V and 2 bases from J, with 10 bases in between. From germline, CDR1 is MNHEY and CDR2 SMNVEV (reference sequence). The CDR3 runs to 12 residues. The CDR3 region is CARKTGNYGYTF. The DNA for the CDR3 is TGTGCCAGGAAGACAGGAAACTATGGCTACACCTTC.

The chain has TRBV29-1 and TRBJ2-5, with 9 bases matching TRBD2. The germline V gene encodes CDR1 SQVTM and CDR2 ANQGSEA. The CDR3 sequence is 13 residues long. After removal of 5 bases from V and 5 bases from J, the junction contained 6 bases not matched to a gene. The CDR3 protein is CSVTSGRWETQYF. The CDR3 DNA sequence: TGCAGCGTTACGAGCGGGAGGTGGGAGACCCAGTACTTC.

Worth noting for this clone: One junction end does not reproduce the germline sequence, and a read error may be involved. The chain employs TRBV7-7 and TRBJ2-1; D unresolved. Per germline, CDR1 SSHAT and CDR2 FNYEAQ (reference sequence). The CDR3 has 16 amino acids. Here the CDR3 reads CASSLSTANPYNEQFF. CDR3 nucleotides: TGTGCTAGCAGCTTAAGCACCGCTAACCCCTACAATGAGCAGTTCTTC.

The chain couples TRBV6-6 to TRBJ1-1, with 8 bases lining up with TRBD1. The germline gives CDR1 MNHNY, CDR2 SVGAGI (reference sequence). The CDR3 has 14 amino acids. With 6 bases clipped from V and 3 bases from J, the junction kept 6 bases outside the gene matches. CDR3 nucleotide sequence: TGTGCCAGCAGCGAAACACAGGGGGACACTGAAGCTTTCTTT. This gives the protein CASSETQGDTEAFF.

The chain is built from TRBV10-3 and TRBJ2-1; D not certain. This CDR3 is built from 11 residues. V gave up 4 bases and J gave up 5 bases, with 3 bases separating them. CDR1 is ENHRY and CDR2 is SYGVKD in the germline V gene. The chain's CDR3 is CAISADNEQFF. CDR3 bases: TGTGCCATCAGTGCGGACAATGAGCAGTTCTTC.

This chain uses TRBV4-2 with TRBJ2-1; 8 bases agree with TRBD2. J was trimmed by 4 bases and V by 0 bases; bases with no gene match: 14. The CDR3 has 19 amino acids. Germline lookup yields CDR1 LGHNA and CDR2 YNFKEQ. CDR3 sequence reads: CASSQDGSFETSEYNEQFF. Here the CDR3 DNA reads TGTGCCAGCAGCCAAGATGGATCCTTCGAGACTAGCGAATACAATGAGCAGTTCTTC.

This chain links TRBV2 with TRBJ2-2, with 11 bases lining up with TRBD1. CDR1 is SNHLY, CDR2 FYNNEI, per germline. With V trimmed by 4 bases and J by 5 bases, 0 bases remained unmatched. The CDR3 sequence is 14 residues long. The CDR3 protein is CASSGDRGTGELFF. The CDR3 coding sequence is TGTGCCAGCAGTGGGGACAGGGGGACCGGGGAGCTGTTTTTT.

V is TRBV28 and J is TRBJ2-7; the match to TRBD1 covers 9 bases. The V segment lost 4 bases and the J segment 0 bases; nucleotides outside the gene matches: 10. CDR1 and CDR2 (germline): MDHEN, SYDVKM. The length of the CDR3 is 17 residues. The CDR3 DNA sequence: TGTGCCAGCAGTTCGAGCTCGGGACAGGGCCTCTCCTACGAGCAGTACTTC. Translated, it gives CASSSSSGQGLSYEQYF.

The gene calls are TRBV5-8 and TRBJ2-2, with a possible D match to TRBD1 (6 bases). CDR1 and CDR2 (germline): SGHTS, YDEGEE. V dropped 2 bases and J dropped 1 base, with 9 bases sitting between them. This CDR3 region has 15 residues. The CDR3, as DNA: TGTGCCAGCAGCTTATTGACAGGGAACACCGGGGAGCTGTTTTTT. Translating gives CASSLLTGNTGELFF.

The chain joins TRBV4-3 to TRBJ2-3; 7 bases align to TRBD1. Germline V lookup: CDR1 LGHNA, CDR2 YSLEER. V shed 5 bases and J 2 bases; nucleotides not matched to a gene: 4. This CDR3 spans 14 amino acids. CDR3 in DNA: TGCGCCAGCAGCTGGGACAGCCTCACAGATACGCAGTATTTT. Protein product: CASSWDSLTDTQYF.

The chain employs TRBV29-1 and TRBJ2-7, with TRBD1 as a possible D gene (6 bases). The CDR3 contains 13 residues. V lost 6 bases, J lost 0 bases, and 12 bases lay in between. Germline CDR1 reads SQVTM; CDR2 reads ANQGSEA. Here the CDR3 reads CSVGHASSYEQYF. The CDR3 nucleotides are TGCAGCGTGGGACACGCGAGCTCCTACGAGCAGTACTTC.

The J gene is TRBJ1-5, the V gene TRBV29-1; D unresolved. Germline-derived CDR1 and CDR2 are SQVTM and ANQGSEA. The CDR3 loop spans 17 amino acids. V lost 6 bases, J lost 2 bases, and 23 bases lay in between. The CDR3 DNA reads TGCAGCGTCCCCCGAGGCGTAATAACCATGGGCAATCAGCCCCAGCATTTT. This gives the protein CSVPRGVITMGNQPQHF.

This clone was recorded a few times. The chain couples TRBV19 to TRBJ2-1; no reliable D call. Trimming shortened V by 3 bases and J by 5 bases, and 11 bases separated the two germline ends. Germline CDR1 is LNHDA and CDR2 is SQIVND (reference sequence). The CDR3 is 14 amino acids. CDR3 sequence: CASSMYGHNNEQFF. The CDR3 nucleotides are TGTGCCAGTAGTATGTATGGTCACAACAATGAGCAGTTCTTC. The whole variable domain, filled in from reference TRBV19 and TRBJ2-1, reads DGGITQSPKYLFRKEGQNVTLSCEQNLNHDAMYWYRQDPGQGLRLIYYSQIVNDFQKGDIAEGYSVSREKKESFPLTVTSAQKNPTAFYLCASSMYGHNNEQFFGPGTRLTVL.

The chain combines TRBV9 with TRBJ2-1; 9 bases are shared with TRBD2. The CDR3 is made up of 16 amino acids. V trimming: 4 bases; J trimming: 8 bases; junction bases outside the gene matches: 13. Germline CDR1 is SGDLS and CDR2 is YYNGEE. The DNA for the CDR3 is TGTGCCAGCAGCTCCCCTAGCGGGGCCCTTGGATATGAGCAGTTCTTC. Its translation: CASSSPSGALGYEQFF. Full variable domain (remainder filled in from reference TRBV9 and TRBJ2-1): DSGVTQTPKHLITATGQRVTLRCSPRSGDLSVYWYQQSLDQGLQFLIQYYNGEERAKGNILERFSAQQFPDLHSELNLSSLELGDSALYFCASSSPSGALGYEQFFGPGTRLTVL.

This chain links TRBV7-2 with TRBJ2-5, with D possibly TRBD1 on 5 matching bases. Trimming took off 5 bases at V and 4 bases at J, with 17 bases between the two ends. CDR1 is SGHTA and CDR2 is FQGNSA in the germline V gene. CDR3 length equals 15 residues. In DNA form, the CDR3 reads TGTGCCAGCAGCGCGCAGATAGGGCAGGGAGAGACCCAGTACTTC. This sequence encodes CASSAQIGQGETQYF. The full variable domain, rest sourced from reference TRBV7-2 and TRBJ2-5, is GAGVSQSPSNKVTEKGKDVELRCDPISGHTALYWYRQSLGQGLEFLIYFQGNSAPDKSGLPSDRFSAERTGGSVSTLTIQRTQQEDSAVYLCASSAQIGQGETQYFGPGTRLLVL.

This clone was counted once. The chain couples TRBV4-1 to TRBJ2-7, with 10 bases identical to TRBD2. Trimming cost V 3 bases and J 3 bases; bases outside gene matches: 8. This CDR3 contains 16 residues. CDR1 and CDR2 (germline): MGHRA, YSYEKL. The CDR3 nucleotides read TGCGCCAGCAGCCATATGCTAGCGGGAGCATTCTACGAGCAGTACTTC. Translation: CASSHMLAGAFYEQYF.

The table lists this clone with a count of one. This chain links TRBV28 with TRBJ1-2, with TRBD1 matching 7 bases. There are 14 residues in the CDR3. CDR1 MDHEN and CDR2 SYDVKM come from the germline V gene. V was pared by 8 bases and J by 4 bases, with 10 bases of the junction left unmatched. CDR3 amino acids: CASSRQGKVYGYTF. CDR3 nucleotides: TGTGCCAGCTCTCGACAGGGTAAGGTCTATGGCTACACCTTC.

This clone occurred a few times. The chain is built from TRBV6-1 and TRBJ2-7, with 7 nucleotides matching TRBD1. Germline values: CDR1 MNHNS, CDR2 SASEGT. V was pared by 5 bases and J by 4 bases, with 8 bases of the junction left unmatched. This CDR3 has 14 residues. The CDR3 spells CASSRDRAGYEQYF. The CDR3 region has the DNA TGTGCCAGCAGTCGAGACAGGGCCGGGTACGAGCAGTACTTC.

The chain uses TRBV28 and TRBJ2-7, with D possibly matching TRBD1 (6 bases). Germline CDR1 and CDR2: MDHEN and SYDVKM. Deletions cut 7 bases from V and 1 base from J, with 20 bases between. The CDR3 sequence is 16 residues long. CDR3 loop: CASTSSHRVESYEQYF. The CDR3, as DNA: TGTGCCAGCACCTCTTCCCACAGGGTAGAATCCTACGAGCAGTACTTC. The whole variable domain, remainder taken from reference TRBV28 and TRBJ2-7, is DVKVTQSSRYLVKRTGEKVFLECVQDMDHENMFWYRQDPGLGLRLIYFSYDVKMKEKGDIPEGYSVSREKKERFSLILESASTNQTSMYLCASTSSHRVESYEQYFGPGTRLTVT.

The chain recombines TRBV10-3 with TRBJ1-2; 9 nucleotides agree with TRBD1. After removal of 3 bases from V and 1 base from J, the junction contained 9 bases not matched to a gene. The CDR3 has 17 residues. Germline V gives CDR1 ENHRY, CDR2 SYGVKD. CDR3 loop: CAISDPSTGGRNYGYTF. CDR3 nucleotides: TGTGCCATCAGTGACCCATCGACAGGGGGTCGTAACTATGGCTACACCTTC.

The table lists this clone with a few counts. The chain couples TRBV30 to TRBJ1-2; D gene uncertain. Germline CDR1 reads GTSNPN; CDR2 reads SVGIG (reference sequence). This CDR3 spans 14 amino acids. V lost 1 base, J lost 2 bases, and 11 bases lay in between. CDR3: CAWSETPTNYGYTF. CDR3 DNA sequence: TGTGCCTGGAGTGAGACTCCTACAAACTATGGCTACACCTTC.

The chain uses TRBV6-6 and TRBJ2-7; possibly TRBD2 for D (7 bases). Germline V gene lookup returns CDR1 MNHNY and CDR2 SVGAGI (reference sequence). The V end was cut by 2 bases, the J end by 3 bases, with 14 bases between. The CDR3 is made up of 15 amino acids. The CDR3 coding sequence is TGTGCCAGCAGTTACGGAGGGGGGGCGATCTACGAGCAGTACTTC. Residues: CASSYGGGAIYEQYF.

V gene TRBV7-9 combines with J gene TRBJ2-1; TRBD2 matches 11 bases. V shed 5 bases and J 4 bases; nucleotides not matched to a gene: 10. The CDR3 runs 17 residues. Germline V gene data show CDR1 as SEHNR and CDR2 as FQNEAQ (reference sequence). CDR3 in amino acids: CASSNPPGLADYNEQFF. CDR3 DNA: TGTGCCAGCAGCAACCCTCCGGGACTAGCGGATTACAATGAGCAGTTCTTC.

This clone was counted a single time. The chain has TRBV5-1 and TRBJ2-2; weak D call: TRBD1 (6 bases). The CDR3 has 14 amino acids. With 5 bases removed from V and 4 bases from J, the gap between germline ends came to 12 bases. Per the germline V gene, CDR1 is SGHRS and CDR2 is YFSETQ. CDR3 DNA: TGCGCCAGCAGTCTGGAACAGGGCACCGGGGAGCTGTTTTTT. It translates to CASSLEQGTGELFF.

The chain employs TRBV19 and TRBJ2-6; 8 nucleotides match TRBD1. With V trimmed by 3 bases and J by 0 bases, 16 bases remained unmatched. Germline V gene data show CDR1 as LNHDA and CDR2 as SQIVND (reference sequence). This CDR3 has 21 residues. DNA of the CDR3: TGTGCCAGTAGTATTCGGGGTCCGGGGACAGGTTACCTCTCTGGGGCCAACGTCCTGACTTTC. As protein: CASSIRGPGTGYLSGANVLTF.

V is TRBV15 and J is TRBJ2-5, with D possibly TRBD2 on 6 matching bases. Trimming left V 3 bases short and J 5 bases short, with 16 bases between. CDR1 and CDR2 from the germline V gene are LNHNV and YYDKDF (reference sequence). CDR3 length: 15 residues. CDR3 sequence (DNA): TGTGCCACCAGCAGCGGGAGCCCCTTACGGGAGACCCAGTACTTC. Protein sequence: CATSSGSPLRETQYF. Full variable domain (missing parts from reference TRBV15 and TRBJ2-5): DAMVIQNPRYQVTQFGKPVTLSCSQTLNHNVMYWYQQKSSQAPKLLFHYYDKDFNNEADTPDNFQSRRPNTSFCFLDIRSPGLGDTAMYLCATSSGSPLRETQYFGPGTRLLVL.

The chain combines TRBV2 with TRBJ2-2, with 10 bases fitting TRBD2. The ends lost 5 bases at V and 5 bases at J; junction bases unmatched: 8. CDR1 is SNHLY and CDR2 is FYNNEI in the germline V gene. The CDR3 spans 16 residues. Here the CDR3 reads CASSKSGRALTGELFF. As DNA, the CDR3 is TGTGCCAGCAGTAAAAGCGGGAGGGCCCTTACCGGGGAGCTGTTTTTT.